Shown below are 19 T cell receptor beta chains from a single sample sequenced in a study of tumor-infiltrating lymphocytes in primary liver carcinoma. Total RNA (roughly 550 ng) served as template for TCR beta cDNA synthesis primed by a constant-region primer. Investigators got TCR beta libraries out of three nested multiplex PCR rounds, done with slightly modified ARM-PCR. The two initial PCR rounds, around 11 cycles each, used TRBV1-TRBV30 forward and C-beta reverse primers. TCRdb passed the multiplex PCR reads through MiXCR, listing each CDR3 protein once. The data contain about 210,000 distinct CDR3 sequences, around 81% of them singletons. From unsorted bulk tissue weighing roughly 17-34 mg, DNA and RNA were co-extracted. Material: tumor tissue from primary liver carcinoma. The receptors shown here come from a man aged 40-49 years with primary liver carcinoma and hepatitis B virus infection.

A word on this clonotype: The CDR3 carries no conserved terminal phenylalanine or tryptophan, so it likely arises from a read error. The chain combines TRBV6-6 with TRBJ1-1, with TRBD1 as a possible D gene (5 bases). The CDR3 is 13 residues long. Germline lookup yields CDR1 MNHNY and CDR2 SVGAGI (reference sequence). The DNA of the CDR3 is TGTGTCAGCAGCACATGGGGGACTACTGAAGCTTTCATT. Protein sequence: CVSSTWGTTEAFI.

Comment on this clonotype: Mismatch with germline at one junction end may stem from a read error. The chain joins TRBV11-2 to TRBJ2-7; no reliable D call. CDR1 is SGHAT, CDR2 FQNNGV, per germline. The CDR3 is 14 amino acids. CDR3 DNA: TGTGCAAGCAGCTCTAACATGAAATCCTACGAGCAGTACTTC. This gives the protein CASSSNMKSYEQYF.

Remarks on this clonotype: The junction differs from germline at one of its ends, possibly a read error. The chain uses TRBV6-2 or TRBV6-3 and TRBJ2-1; D might be TRBD1 or TRBD2, each matching 6 bases. The CDR3 extends over 15 amino acids. Germline CDR1 is MNHEY and CDR2 is SVGEGT. The CDR3 nucleotides are TGTGCCCGCAGCCATCCCGGGGGCCGAGCGAATGAGCAGTTCTTC. It codes for CARSHPGGRANEQFF.

Worth noting for this clonotype: An end of the junction differs from the germline gene, which may be a read error. J is TRBJ2-2 and V is TRBV28, with D possibly matching TRBD2 (5 bases). The CDR3 covers 13 residues. The germline gives CDR1 MDHEN, CDR2 SYDVKM. CDR3 bases: TGTGCCAGCGTCAGGCGGGCAGCCGGGCAGCTGTTTTTT. Amino acid sequence: CASVRRAAGQLFF.

The rearrangement uses TRBV5-4 and TRBJ2-3; D might be TRBD2 (6 bases). The CDR3 spans 16 residues. Germline CDR1 and CDR2: SGHNT and YYREEE (reference sequence). V was clipped by 7 bases and J by 4 bases, with 22 bases between them. This chain's CDR3 is CASGIPGGAFSDTQYF. In nucleotides, the CDR3 is TGTGCCAGCGGTATTCCCGGGGGAGCTTTTTCAGATACGCAGTATTTT. The full variable domain, in which reference TRBV5-4 and TRBJ2-3 provide the parts outside the CDR3, is ETGVTQSPTHLIKTRGQQVTLRCSSQSGHNTVSWYQQALGQGPQFIFQYYREEENGRGNFPPRFSGLQFPNYSSELNVNALELDDSALYLCASGIPGGAFSDTQYFGPGTRLTVL.

A single count supports this clonotype. Compared with germline, one end of the junction differs, possibly owing to a read error. The rearrangement joins TRBV29-1 to TRBJ2-5; D gene uncertain. Looked up from germline, CDR1 is SQVTM and CDR2 is ANQGSEA. The CDR3 totals 12 residues. This CDR3 is CSVVVRSDTHYF. The CDR3 nucleotides read TGCAGCGTTGTGGTGCGTTCAGATACCCACTACTTC.

A note on this clonotype: One end of the junction fails to match germline, which may point to a read error. The rearrangement links TRBV6-5 to TRBJ1-2, with D uncertain. The CDR3 runs to 16 residues. CDR1 and CDR2 (germline): MNHEY, SVGAGI. The CDR3 loop is CVSSPGVGVVNYGYTF. For the CDR3, the DNA is TGTGTCAGCAGTCCCGGGGTCGGGGTCGTCAACTATGGCTACACCTTC.

Remarks on this clonotype: One junction end does not reproduce the germline sequence, and a read error may be involved. The chain links TRBV5-4 to TRBJ2-7, with unresolved D. Germline V gene data show CDR1 as SGHNT and CDR2 as YYREEE (reference sequence). The CDR3 sequence is 13 residues long. The CDR3 spells CASSLGDTYEQNF. The CDR3 bases are TGTGCCAGCAGCTTGGGGGATACCTACGAGCAGAACTTT.

In the case of this clonotype: The conserved closing phenylalanine or tryptophan is absent in this CDR3, likely reflecting a read error. This chain connects TRBV6-1 to TRBJ2-1, with 7 bases identical to TRBD2. The CDR3 runs to 15 residues. Germline V gene sequence: CDR1 MNHNS, CDR2 SASEGT. V lost 7 bases, J lost 9 bases, and 15 bases stayed unmatched. The chain's CDR3 is CASMLGTTPFSEQFL. CDR3 DNA: TGTGCCAGCATGCTAGGGACTACGCCTTTCAGTGAGCAGTTCCTC.

Notes on this clonotype: Sequence at one end of the junction differs from germline and may be a read error. The chain recombines TRBV19 with TRBJ2-1; 7 bases align to TRBD2. CDR1 is LNHDA and CDR2 is SQIVND in the germline V gene (reference sequence). The length of the CDR3 is 14 residues. The CDR3 spells CASSIAGVNYEEFF. The CDR3 DNA reads TGTGCCAGTAGTATCGCGGGGGTAAACTATGAGGAGTTCTTC.

Points on this clonotype: One end of the junction is discordant with germline, which a read error may explain. The rearrangement uses TRBV5-1 and TRBJ2-5; 9 positions agree with TRBD2. The germline V gene encodes CDR1 SGHRS and CDR2 YFSETQ. This CDR3 has 15 amino acids. This chain's CDR3 is CASSYVAGAGETQYF. CDR3 nucleotides: TGCGCCAGCAGCTATGTAGCGGGAGCCGGAGAGACTCAGTACTTC.

The rearrangement joins TRBV6-1 to TRBJ1-5, with TRBD1 matching over 7 bases. The CDR3 loop spans 16 amino acids. With V trimmed by 6 bases and J by 5 bases, 13 bases remained unmatched. In germline, CDR1 is MNHNS, CDR2 SASEGT. CDR3 residues: CASRIDRAYIDQPQHF. In DNA, the CDR3 is TGTGCCAGCAGAATAGACAGGGCTTATATCGATCAGCCCCAGCATTTT.

Comments on this clonotype: It is likely a read error, because the conserved phenylalanine at the end of the CDR3 is missing. The DNA is omitted, as the CDR3 cannot be located on it reliably, and the CDR3 follows TCRdb's listing. The chain has TRBV6-1 and TRBJ2-1; TRBD2 is the table's D call, not checked against the DNA. Germline V gene data show CDR1 as MNHNS and CDR2 as SASEGT. The CDR3 sequence runs 13 residues, both termini included. CDR3 residues: CASRLAGIYEQLI.

As concerns this clonotype: A junction boundary mismatches the germline segment, possibly from a read error. V usage is TRBV30 and J usage is TRBJ2-1; 9 nucleotides match TRBD2. Per the germline V gene, CDR1 is GTSNPN and CDR2 is SVGIG (reference sequence). This CDR3 has 15 residues. The CDR3 is CALSEGSSGVDEQFF. The CDR3 coding sequence is TGTGCCTTGAGTGAAGGTTCTAGCGGGGTAGATGAGCAGTTCTTC.

Points on this clonotype: The junction departs from the called germline gene at one end, perhaps through a read error. The chain couples TRBV7-9 to TRBJ1-2; TRBD1 is a possible D gene (5 bases). This CDR3 is built from 14 residues. CDR1 and CDR2 from the germline V gene are SEHNR and FQNEAQ (reference sequence). The CDR3, as DNA: TGTGCCACCAACACATCTGGGGGAGAGCTGGGCTACACTTTC. Its protein product is CATNTSGGELGYTF.

Remarks on this clonotype: The CDR3 ends on some other residue instead of the conserved phenylalanine or tryptophan, so this is likely a read error. The rearrangement links TRBV28 to TRBJ1-1, with 7 bases matching TRBD1. The CDR3 length is 14 residues. V trimming: 8 bases; J trimming: 1 base; junction bases outside the gene matches: 7. Germline V gives CDR1 MDHEN, CDR2 SYDVKM. The CDR3 region has the DNA TGTGCCAGCGCCTCGGGACAGACGAACACTGAAGCTTTCATT. Amino acids: CASASGQTNTEAFI.

The chain is built from TRBV29-1 and TRBJ2-5; 7 positions agree with TRBD2. Germline V gene data show CDR1 as SQVTM and CDR2 as ANQGSEA. This CDR3 region has 15 residues. In nucleotides, the CDR3 is TGCAGTGCTCGGACTAGTGGGAGTTGGGCAGAGACCCAGTACTTC. This codes for CSARTSGSWAETQYF.

On this clonotype: The missing conserved phenylalanine or tryptophan at the end of this CDR3 makes a read error likely. This chain uses TRBV11-2 with TRBJ2-7; D is uncertain. This CDR3 is built from 11 residues. Per germline, CDR1 SGHAT and CDR2 FQNNGV. V was trimmed by 7 bases and J by 7 bases, leaving 11 bases between them. This chain's CDR3 is CASIKGVEQYI. The CDR3 region has the DNA TGTGCCAGCATAAAAGGAGTTGAGCAGTACATC.

This clonotype was detected only once. A junction end diverges from the germline sequence, so it may reflect a read error. The J gene is TRBJ2-7, the V gene TRBV6-5, with D possibly being TRBD1 (5 bases). Germline assignment: CDR1 MNHEY and CDR2 SVGAGI. CDR3 length: 15 residues. CDR3 sequence (DNA): TGTGCGAGCAGTTACTCGCCCCAGGGTGGCTTCGAGCAGTACTTC. Amino acid sequence: CASSYSPQGGFEQYF.